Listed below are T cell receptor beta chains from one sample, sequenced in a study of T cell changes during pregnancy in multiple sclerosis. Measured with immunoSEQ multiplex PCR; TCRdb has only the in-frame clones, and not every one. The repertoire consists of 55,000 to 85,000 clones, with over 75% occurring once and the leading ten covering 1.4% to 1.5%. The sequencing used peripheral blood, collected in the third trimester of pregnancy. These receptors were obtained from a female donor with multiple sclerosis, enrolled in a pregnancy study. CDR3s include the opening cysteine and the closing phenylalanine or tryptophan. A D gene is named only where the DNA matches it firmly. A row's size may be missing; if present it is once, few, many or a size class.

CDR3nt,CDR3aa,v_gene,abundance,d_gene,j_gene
TGCGCCAGCAGCTTGGAGAGAGATACGCAGTATTTT,CASSLERDTQYF,TRBV5-1,-,-,TRBJ2-3
TGCGCCAGCAGCTTATTAAAAGACAGGGTTCCTACTGAAAAACTGTTTTTT,CASSLLKDRVPTEKLFF,TRBV5-1,-,TRBD1,TRBJ1-4
TGTGCCAGCAGGTCAGGACTAGCGGGGGGCCCGGGTGAGCAGTTCTTC,CASRSGLAGGPGEQFF,TRBV7-9,once,TRBD2,TRBJ2-1
TGTGCCAGCAGCACAGGGACCATTGAGGGCAATCAGCCCCAGCATTTT,CASSTGTIEGNQPQHF,TRBV7-8,-,-,TRBJ1-5
TGTGCCAGCAGCCCAGGTACTAGCGGTGGGACCTACAATGAGCAGTTCTTC,CASSPGTSGGTYNEQFF,TRBV7-9,-,TRBD2,TRBJ2-1
TGTGCCAGCACTAGCGGGGGGCTCCCTAGCACAGATACGCAGTATTTT,CASTSGGLPSTDTQYF,TRBV10-3,-,TRBD2,TRBJ2-3
TGTGCCAGCAGCCTGCAGGTACAAGAGACCCAGTACTTC,CASSLQVQETQYF,TRBV7-9,-,-,TRBJ2-5
TGTGCCTGGAGTGTAAACAGGAATCAGCCCCAGCATTTT,CAWSVNRNQPQHF,TRBV30,-,-,TRBJ1-5
TGTGCCAGCACCTCGACAGGGGAAGGCTATGGCTACACCTTC,CASTSTGEGYGYTF,TRBV11-1,-,TRBD1,TRBJ1-2
TGCGCCAGCAGCTTGGTGACAGGGGGCGCGTCCGGGGAGCTGTTTTTT,CASSLVTGGASGELFF,TRBV5-1,-,TRBD1,TRBJ2-2
TGTGCTAGTGGTTTGGTAGGGGGCGCCGGGGCCAACGTCCTGACTTTC,CASGLVGGAGANVLTF,TRBV12-5,-,TRBD1,TRBJ2-6
TGCGCCAGCAGCCCAGATACAGGGGGGGTGACTGAAGCTTTCTTT,CASSPDTGGVTEAFF,TRBV4-3,-,TRBD1,TRBJ1-1
TGTGCCAGCAGAGATATATCAGGGCGTGAGCAGTTCTTC,CASRDISGREQFF,TRBV6-5,-,-,TRBJ2-1
TGTGCCAGCAGTGAAGGTCCTAGCGGTACACTCTACGAGCAGTACTTC,CASSEGPSGTLYEQYF,TRBV2,-,TRBD2,TRBJ2-7
TGTGCCAGCAGCTTACAGGGCAGTGGACAGCCCCAGCATTTT,CASSLQGSGQPQHF,TRBV5-4,-,-,TRBJ1-5
TGTGCCAGCAGCGTAGCTCCAGGGGCTAACTATGGCTACACCTTC,CASSVAPGANYGYTF,TRBV9,-,-,TRBJ1-2
TGTGCCAGCAGCTACCAACAGGGTCCGAAAGGGTATGGCTACACCTTC,CASSYQQGPKGYGYTF,TRBV21-1,-,-,TRBJ1-2
TGTGCCAGCAGCTTTTTGGAGACAGGGTACTCTGGAAACACCATATATTTT,CASSFLETGYSGNTIYF,TRBV5-6,-,TRBD1,TRBJ1-3
TGTGCCAGCAGCGCCCGGACAGGGAGCGATGAAGCTTTCTTT,CASSARTGSDEAFF,TRBV7-2,-,TRBD1,TRBJ1-1
TGTGCCAGCACCACAGGGGATAACTATGGCTACACCTTC,CASTTGDNYGYTF,TRBV6-5,-,TRBD1,TRBJ1-2
TGTGCCAGCAGTTTAGGGGCAGGGGGCTTCGATGGCTACACCTTC,CASSLGAGGFDGYTF,TRBV28,-,TRBD1,TRBJ1-2
TGTGCCAGCAGCTTAAAGAGGGACAGCCACAATGAGCAGTTCTTC,CASSLKRDSHNEQFF,TRBV7-3,-,TRBD1,TRBJ2-1
TGTGCCAGCAGCCGACGACAGGGGGCCGAGAGCAATCAGCCCCAGCATTTT,CASSRRQGAESNQPQHF,TRBV7-2,-,TRBD1,TRBJ1-5
TGTGCCAGCAGCTTAGACCCTCGGGACAGCTTCTACGAGCAGTACTTC,CASSLDPRDSFYEQYF,TRBV7-8,-,TRBD1,TRBJ2-7
TGTGCCAGCAGCGACTTAGCGGGGTTAGCCAAAAACATTCAGTACTTC,CASSDLAGLAKNIQYF,TRBV9,-,TRBD2,TRBJ2-4
TGTGCCAGCAGCTCTAGCGGGACGGTCTACGAGCAGTACTTC,CASSSSGTVYEQYF,TRBV5-4,-,TRBD2,TRBJ2-7
TGTGCCAGCAGTCCGAGGGGAGGCACTGAAGCTTTCTTT,CASSPRGGTEAFF,TRBV27,-,-,TRBJ1-1
TGCGCCAGCAGCTTGGGGGGTAGCGAAAGCACAGATACGCAGTATTTT,CASSLGGSESTDTQYF,TRBV5-1,-,-,TRBJ2-3
TGTGCCAGCAGCGGAGGGTCCAATCCCTTCACAGATACGCAGTATTTT,CASSGGSNPFTDTQYF,TRBV5-5,-,-,TRBJ2-3
TGTGCCAGCAGCTACCGACAGGGGGCGATTAAGCAGTACTTC,CASSYRQGAIKQYF,TRBV7-2,-,TRBD1,TRBJ2-7
TGCGCCAGCAGCCAAAGGGGCGACTATGGCTACACCTTC,CASSQRGDYGYTF,TRBV5-1,-,-,TRBJ1-2
TGTGCCAGCAGCTTGGCCGGGACAGGGTTAGGAGAGACCCAGTACTTC,CASSLAGTGLGETQYF,TRBV5-4,-,TRBD1,TRBJ2-5
TGTGCCAGCAGCTTGGTCCGCACTAGCGGGAGGGCCATGTATGAGCAGTTCTTC,CASSLVRTSGRAMYEQFF,TRBV5-4,-,TRBD2,TRBJ2-1
TGTGCCAGCTCCGTTGAACAGGGAAGCCCTGGCTACACCTTC,CASSVEQGSPGYTF,TRBV6-4,-,-,TRBJ1-2
TGTGCCAGCAGCGTAGAAGCCCCGAACAGGCCCGGGGAGCTGTTTTTT,CASSVEAPNRPGELFF,TRBV9,-,-,TRBJ2-2
TGCGCCAGCAGCCTCCAGGGCAGCCACTCTGGAAACACCATATATTTT,CASSLQGSHSGNTIYF,TRBV4-3,-,-,TRBJ1-3
TGTGCCAGCCAAACCAGGACAGGGATTTACGAGCAGTACTTC,CASQTRTGIYEQYF,TRBV7-2,once,TRBD1,TRBJ2-7
TGTGCCTGGAGTGCTGCACTAGCGGCCAAAAACATTCAGTACTTC,CAWSAALAAKNIQYF,TRBV30,-,TRBD2,TRBJ2-4
TGTGCCAGCAGCTTGGAACCCCCGGGTGATTCACCCCTCCACTTT,CASSLEPPGDSPLHF,TRBV5-6,once,-,TRBJ1-6
TGCGCCAGCAGTCAATCGAGGGGTAGCGGGAGGAACCCGACCTACGAGCAGTACTTC,CASSQSRGSGRNPTYEQYF,TRBV23-1,-,TRBD2,TRBJ2-7
TGTGCCAGTAGTATATCGACAGGGTTTGATGGCTACACCTTC,CASSISTGFDGYTF,TRBV19,once,TRBD1,TRBJ1-2
TGTGCCAGCACCCGGTCAGGGGCGTCTGGAAACACCATATATTTT,CASTRSGASGNTIYF,TRBV7-2,once,-,TRBJ1-3
TGTGCCAGCAGCTTGGTTGCGGGGGGCACCGGGGAGCTGTTTTTT,CASSLVAGGTGELFF,TRBV5-6,once,TRBD2,TRBJ2-2
TGTGCCAGCTCAAACGGAGCGGCAGCTTACATGAACACTGAAGCTTTCTTT,CASSNGAAAYMNTEAFF,TRBV18,-,-,TRBJ1-1
TGTGCCAGCAGCAGAAAACTAGCGGATACCCTCTACGAGCAGTACTTC,CASSRKLADTLYEQYF,TRBV11-2,-,TRBD2,TRBJ2-7
TGTGCCAGCAGCTATTCCCCCGGTGAGTACGAGCAGTACTTC,CASSYSPGEYEQYF,TRBV5-5,-,-,TRBJ2-7
TGTGCCAGCAGGCGACAAGTAAACACTGAAGCTTTCTTT,CASRRQVNTEAFF,TRBV6-4,-,-,TRBJ1-1
TGTGCCAGCAGGATACAGGGCGGCTCCTATAATTCACCCCTCCACTTT,CASRIQGGSYNSPLHF,TRBV7-8,once,-,TRBJ1-6